This T cell receptor beta chain was captured by sequencing in a study of T cell changes during pregnancy in multiple sclerosis. Using immunoSEQ multiplex PCR, the repertoire was profiled, and TCRdb retains in-frame clones only, with some absent. Altogether 40,000 to 60,000 clones are present, 85% to 95% being singletons, with the ten largest covering 0.6% to 0.85%. The sequencing here drew on CD4+ T cells from peripheral blood mononuclear cells, taken in the third trimester of pregnancy. This clonotype was obtained from a female donor with multiple sclerosis, enrolled in a pregnancy study.

The CDR3: CASRASLAGGQDTQYF. In DNA form, the CDR3 reads TGTGCCAGCAGAGCTTCACTAGCGGGGGGGCAAGATACGCAGTATTTT. The genes are TRBV7-8 and TRBJ2-3, with TRBD2 matching over 13 bases. Per germline, CDR1 SGHVS and CDR2 FQNEAQ. This CDR3 region has 16 residues. V was pared by 6 bases and J by 5 bases, with 8 bases of the junction left unmatched. The whole variable domain, remainder taken from reference TRBV7-8 and TRBJ2-3, is GAGVSQSPRYKVAKRGQDVALRCDPISGHVSLFWYQQALGQGPEFLTYFQNEAQLDKSGLPSDRFFAERPEGSVSTLKIQRTQQEDSAVYLCASRASLAGGQDTQYFGPGTRLTVL.